The present entry profiles one T cell receptor (beta chain) with its context. The data originate from a study of blood T cell repertoires in COVID-19. Measured with immunoSEQ multiplex PCR; TCRdb has only the in-frame clones, and not every one. The sample has under 200,000 clones, approximately 81% seen once. The CDR3 sequence is 16 residues long. V lost 4 bases, J lost 6 bases, and 15 bases stayed unmatched. CDR1 is SQVTM and CDR2 is ANQGSEA in the germline V gene. The sequenced sample consisted of PBMCs or T cells enriched from blood (not recorded which). The chain is built from TRBV29-1 and TRBJ2-7; 10 bases fit TRBD1. The clonotype was recovered from a woman aged 45 to 65 who had recovered from COVID-19. The DNA of the CDR3 is TGCAGCGTTGTCCTCGAGACAGGGGGCCTCCGTGGCGAGCAGTACTTC. Protein: CSVVLETGGLRGEQYF.